These 21 T cell receptor beta chains were all obtained from the same sample, sequenced in a study of CD8+CD57+ T cells in acquired aplastic anemia. Investigators profiled TCR beta VDJ and CDR3 from genomic DNA template. TCRdb reprocessed the reads with MiXCR, giving one entry per CDR3 protein. Of roughly 500,000 distinct CDR3 sequences in the sample, more than 25% were seen once. Individuals selected for sequencing had exhibited CD8+CD57+ cell expansion on flow cytometry. The source material was sorted CD4+, CD8+, or CD8+CD57+ T cells (not recorded which) from PBMCs. The source of these receptors is a human donor with aplastic anemia.

The table lists this clonotype with a few counts. The CDR3: CASSLREDRGYGYTF. Written as DNA, the CDR3 is TGTGCCAGCAGTTTAAGGGAGGACAGGGGCTATGGCTACACCTTC. The genes are TRBV27 and TRBJ1-2; the match to TRBD1 covers 9 bases. This CDR3 spans 15 amino acids. The V and J ends lost 2 bases and 4 bases, in that order; junction bases with no gene match: 5. Germline CDR1 MNHEY, CDR2 SMNVEV (reference sequence).

The table lists this clonotype with a count of one. This may come from a read error, since a much larger clone is one base off. The V gene is TRBV20-1, the J gene TRBJ1-2, with D possibly being TRBD1 (6 bases). The CDR3 covers 15 residues. CDR1 is DFQATT, CDR2 SNEGSKA, per germline (reference sequence). This CDR3 reads CSARDESQGNYGCTF. CDR3 sequence (DNA): TGCAGTGCTAGAGATGAGAGTCAGGGGAATTATGGCTGCACCTTC.

This clonotype was observed many times. The chain carries TRBV20-1 and TRBJ2-5, with D perhaps TRBD1 or TRBD2 (6 bases each). The germline V and J ends were trimmed by 2 bases and 5 bases, with 21 bases remaining between them. The CDR3 length is 16 residues. Germline V gene sequence: CDR1 DFQATT, CDR2 SNEGSKA (reference sequence). This CDR3 reads CSARSAGEEVEETQYF. In DNA, the CDR3 is TGCAGTGCTAGATCGGCAGGGGAGGAGGTGGAGGAGACCCAGTACTTC.

The chain employs TRBV6-5 and TRBJ1-2; D is perhaps TRBD1 (5 bases). Germline V lookup: CDR1 MNHEY, CDR2 SVGAGI. Trimming pared 2 bases from V and 12 bases from J, leaving 16 bases between. The CDR3 has 13 amino acids. CDR3 nucleotide sequence: TGTGCCAGCAGTTACAGGGAGTTGAGGGGTGACACCTTC. It yields the protein CASSYRELRGDTF.

The table lists this clonotype with many counts. V and J are TRBV12-3 or TRBV12-4 and TRBJ1-2; D remains unclear. V lost 4 bases and J 4 bases, leaving 10 bases between the germline ends. The CDR3 sequence is 13 residues long. The CDR3 sequence: CASSSLRTYGYTF. DNA of the CDR3: TGTGCCAGCAGTTCACTCAGGACCTATGGCTACACCTTC.

In its sample, this clonotype was seen a few times. The chain recombines TRBV6-5 with TRBJ1-5; no clear D. V was shortened by 0 bases and J by 6 bases, with 15 bases between the two germline ends. The CDR3 spans 16 residues. The germline CDR1 and CDR2 sequences are MNHEY and SVGAGI. CDR3 DNA: TGTGCCAGCAGTTACTCGATAACGTCTGGTCGTCAGCCCCAGCATTTT. Translation gives CASSYSITSGRQPQHF.

This clonotype was seen a few times. The rearrangement links TRBV14 to TRBJ2-2; D uncertain. Per the germline V gene, CDR1 is SGHDN and CDR2 is FVKESK. The V and J ends lost 3 bases and 4 bases respectively, with 6 bases between them. The CDR3 is made up of 13 amino acids. In DNA form, the CDR3 reads TGTGCCAGCAGCCAGGGTTTCACCGGGGAGCTGTTTTTT. It codes for CASSQGFTGELFF.

This clonotype has ten or more counts. The chain recombines TRBV5-1 with TRBJ1-6; no clear D. The germline V gene encodes CDR1 SGHRS and CDR2 YFSETQ. The CDR3 consists of 15 residues. Deletions cut 0 bases from V and 5 bases from J, with 9 bases between. The CDR3 region has the DNA TGCGCCAGCAGCTTGGTACCAGGTAATAATTCACCCCTCCACTTT. Translating it yields CASSLVPGNNSPLHF.

This clonotype was counted ten times or more. The J gene is TRBJ1-2, the V gene TRBV7-3, with 8 bases fitting TRBD1. The CDR3 has 15 residues. Germline values: CDR1 SGHTA, CDR2 FQGTGA. The V segment lost 5 bases and the J segment 4 bases; nucleotides outside the gene matches: 9. CDR3 DNA sequence: TGTGCCAGCAGCCCGACCGGGACAGGATCCTATGGCTACACCTTC. Residues: CASSPTGTGSYGYTF.

A remark on this clonotype: A read error may explain this, as a much larger clone is one base away. V is TRBV7-3 and J is TRBJ1-5; D might be TRBD1 (6 bases). V was cut by 5 bases and J by 1 base, with 15 bases left in between. This CDR3 region has 16 residues. Germline V gives CDR1 SGHTA, CDR2 FQGTGA. In nucleotides, the CDR3 is TGTGCCAGCAGCATGGGGGGCGGGGGGAGCAATCAGCCCCAGCATTTT. Protein: CASSMGGGGSNQPQHF.

The V call is TRBV5-5, the J call TRBJ2-7; D ambiguous. CDR1 is SGHKS, CDR2 YYEKEE, per germline (reference sequence). Between the trimmed V and J ends, which lost 2 bases and 3 bases, there was a span of 9 bases. This CDR3 is 13 amino acids long. CDR3 in amino acids: CASSFAQIYEQYF. CDR3 DNA: TGTGCCAGCAGCTTTGCCCAGATCTACGAGCAGTACTTC.

In its sample, this clonotype was seen many times. J is TRBJ1-5 and V is TRBV19, with D possibly being TRBD1 (5 bases). The CDR3 loop spans 15 amino acids. Germline V lookup: CDR1 LNHDA, CDR2 SQIVND (reference sequence). Deletions cut 1 base from V and 4 bases from J, with 11 bases between. DNA of the CDR3: TGTGCCAGTAGTATAGGACAGCAGTCAAATCAGCCCCAGCATTTT. It encodes CASSIGQQSNQPQHF.

The CDR3 protein is CSVGQGAQPQHF. The CDR3 region has the DNA TGCAGCGTCGGACAGGGGGCGCAGCCCCAGCATTTT. The V gene is TRBV29-1, the J gene TRBJ1-5, with 11 bases fitting TRBD1. Trimming removed 6 bases from V and 7 bases from J; junction bases left unmatched: 2. This CDR3 has 12 residues. Germline values: CDR1 SQVTM, CDR2 ANQGSEA.

CDR3 loop: CASSQELGQGGRGYTF. Written as DNA, the CDR3 is TGTGCCAGCAGCCAAGAACTGGGACAGGGGGGAAGAGGCTACACCTTC. The gene calls are TRBV4-2 and TRBJ1-2; TRBD1 agrees at 11 bases. The J segment lost 8 bases and the V segment lost 0 bases, leaving 8 bases of the junction unmatched. Germline values: CDR1 LGHNA, CDR2 YNFKEQ. CDR3 size: 16 residues.

A few counts support this clonotype. The rearrangement uses TRBV6-6 and TRBJ2-1; 8 nucleotides line up with TRBD2. Germline V CDR1 and CDR2: MNHNY, SVGAGI (reference sequence). With 6 bases clipped from V and 7 bases from J, the junction kept 8 bases outside the gene matches. The CDR3 extends over 14 amino acids. The CDR3 loop is CASRGTGGVNEQFF. CDR3 sequence (DNA): TGTGCCAGCAGAGGGACCGGGGGGGTAAATGAGCAGTTCTTC.

The gene calls are TRBV6-2 or TRBV6-3 and TRBJ1-6; tentatively, D is TRBD1 (5 bases). The germline gives CDR1 MNHEY, CDR2 SVGEGT. V gave up 2 bases and J gave up 0 bases, with 17 bases separating them. The CDR3 totals 19 residues. CDR3 residues: CASSYGQGTGSSYNSPLHF. The CDR3 DNA sequence: TGTGCCAGCAGTTACGGGCAGGGCACAGGTAGCTCCTATAATTCACCCCTCCACTTT.

This clonotype has only a few counts. The rearrangement joins TRBV12-3 or TRBV12-4 to TRBJ2-1; possible D gene TRBD1, 6 bases. V lost 5 bases and J lost 1, with 15 bases in between. The CDR3 is 16 residues long. The CDR3 DNA reads as TGTGCCAGCAGTAGAATAACAGGGTCTTCCTACAATGAGCAGTTCTTC. It codes for CASSRITGSSYNEQFF.

This clonotype has at least ten counts. This rearrangement joins TRBV2 to TRBJ1-3, with D tentatively TRBD1 (5 bases). The CDR3 is 16 residues long. Trimming removed 6 bases from V and 2 bases from J, with 17 bases in between. Per germline, CDR1 SNHLY and CDR2 FYNNEI. In DNA, the CDR3 is TGTGCCAGCAGGAAAGGGGAGCAGGAGGCTGGAAACACCATATATTTT. Translation: CASRKGEQEAGNTIYF.

The genes are TRBV27 and TRBJ1-2; possibly TRBD1 for D (6 bases). The ends were cut back, 0 bases at V and 7 bases at J, with 12 bases in the middle. Germline CDR1 MNHEY, CDR2 SMNVEV (reference sequence). CDR3 length: 14 residues. The CDR3 is CASSLSVGGPGYTF. CDR3 nucleotide sequence: TGTGCCAGCAGTTTATCGGTGGGGGGGCCTGGCTACACCTTC.

The chain links TRBV3-1 to TRBJ2-7; D uncertain. The germline V and J ends were trimmed by 4 bases and 2 bases, with 9 bases remaining between them. The CDR3 sequence is 13 residues long. The germline CDR1 and CDR2 sequences are LGHDT and YNNKEL (reference sequence). In DNA form, the CDR3 reads TGTGCCAGCAGCCGGTATGTGACCTACGAGCAGTACTTC. Encoded protein: CASSRYVTYEQYF.

The genes are TRBV30 and TRBJ1-3, with D possibly TRBD1 on 5 matching bases. CDR3 length equals 16 residues. Germline V gene lookup returns CDR1 GTSNPN and CDR2 SVGIG (reference sequence). V gave up 5 bases and J gave up 0 bases, with 17 bases separating them. The CDR3 sequence: CAWDDTGLISGNTIYF. The CDR3 coding sequence is TGTGCCTGGGACGATACGGGACTGATCTCTGGAAACACCATATATTTT.